This T cell receptor beta chain was identified in a study of T cell repertoires in cytomegalovirus infection. From the reads, TCRdb called clonotypes with MiXCR, one entry per CDR3 protein. The data show fewer than 550,000 distinct CDR3 sequences, approximately 16% seen once. After removal of 4 bases from V and 2 bases from J, the junction contained 10 bases not matched to a gene. Germline-derived CDR1 and CDR2 are LGHNA and YNFKEQ. This CDR3 comprises 17 residues. This clonotype was observed a handful of times. The specimen was CD8+ T cells from PBMCs. The TCR sequence derives from a human donor in good health (CMV status not recorded). Some clones in this sample may be carry-over from other donors' samples. The chain uses TRBV4-2 and TRBJ2-3; 9 nucleotides line up with TRBD2. In nucleotides, the CDR3 is TGTGCCAGCAGCCCCTTCCTGGCGGGAGGGCCCACAGATACGCAGTATTTT. Translation: CASSPFLAGGPTDTQYF.